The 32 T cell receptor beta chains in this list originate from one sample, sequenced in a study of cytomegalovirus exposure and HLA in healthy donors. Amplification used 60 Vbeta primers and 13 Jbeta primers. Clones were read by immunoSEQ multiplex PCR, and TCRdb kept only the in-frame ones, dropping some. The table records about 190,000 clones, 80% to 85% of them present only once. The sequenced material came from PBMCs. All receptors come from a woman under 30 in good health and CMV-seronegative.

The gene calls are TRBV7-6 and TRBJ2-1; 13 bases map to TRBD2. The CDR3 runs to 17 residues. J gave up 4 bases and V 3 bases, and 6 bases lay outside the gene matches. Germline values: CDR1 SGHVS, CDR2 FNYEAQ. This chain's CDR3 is CASSFSTGLAGYNEQFF. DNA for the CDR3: TGTGCCAGCAGCTTTTCGACGGGACTAGCGGGGTACAATGAGCAGTTCTTC.

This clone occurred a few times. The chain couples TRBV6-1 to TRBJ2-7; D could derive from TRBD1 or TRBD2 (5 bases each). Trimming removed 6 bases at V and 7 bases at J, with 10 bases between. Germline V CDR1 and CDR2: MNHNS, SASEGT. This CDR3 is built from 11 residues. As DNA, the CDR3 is TGTGCCAGCAGCCGCAGGGAGGAGCAGTACGTC. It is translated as CASSRREEQYV.

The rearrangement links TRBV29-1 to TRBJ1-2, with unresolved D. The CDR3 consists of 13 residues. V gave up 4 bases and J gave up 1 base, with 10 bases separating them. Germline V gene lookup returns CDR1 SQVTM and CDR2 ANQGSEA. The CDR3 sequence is CSVVTESNYGYTF. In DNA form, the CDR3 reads TGCAGCGTTGTAACAGAAAGTAACTATGGCTACACCTTC.

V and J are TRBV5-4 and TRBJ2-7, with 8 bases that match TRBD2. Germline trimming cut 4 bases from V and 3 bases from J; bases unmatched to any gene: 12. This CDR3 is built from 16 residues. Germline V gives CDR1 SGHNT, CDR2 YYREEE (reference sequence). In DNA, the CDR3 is TGTGCCAGCAGCCCTGGGGGCGGGAGGCCTTTCTACGAGCAGTACTTC. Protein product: CASSPGGGRPFYEQYF.

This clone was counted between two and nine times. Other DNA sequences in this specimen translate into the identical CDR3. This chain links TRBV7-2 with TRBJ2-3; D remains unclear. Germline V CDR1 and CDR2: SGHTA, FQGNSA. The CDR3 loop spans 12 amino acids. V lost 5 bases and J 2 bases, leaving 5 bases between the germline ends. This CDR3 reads CASSPYTDTQYF. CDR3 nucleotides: TGTGCCAGCAGCCCTTACACAGATACGCAGTATTTT. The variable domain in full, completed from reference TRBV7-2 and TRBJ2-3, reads GAGVSQSPSNKVTEKGKDVELRCDPISGHTALYWYRQSLGQGLEFLIYFQGNSAPDKSGLPSDRFSAERTGGSVSTLTIQRTQQEDSAVYLCASSPYTDTQYFGPGTRLTVL.

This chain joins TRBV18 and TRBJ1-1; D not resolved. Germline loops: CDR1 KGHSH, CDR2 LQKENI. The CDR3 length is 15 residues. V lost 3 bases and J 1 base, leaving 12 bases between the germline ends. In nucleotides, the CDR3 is TGTGCCAGCTCACCTAACAACGCCCAGAACACTGAAGCTTTCTTT. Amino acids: CASSPNNAQNTEAFF.

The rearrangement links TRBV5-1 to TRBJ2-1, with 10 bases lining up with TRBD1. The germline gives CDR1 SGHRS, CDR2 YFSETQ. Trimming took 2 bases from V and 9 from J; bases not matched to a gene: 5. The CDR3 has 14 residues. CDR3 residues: CASSLGTGVLEQFF. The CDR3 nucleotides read TGCGCCAGCAGCTTAGGGACAGGGGTCCTTGAGCAGTTCTTC.

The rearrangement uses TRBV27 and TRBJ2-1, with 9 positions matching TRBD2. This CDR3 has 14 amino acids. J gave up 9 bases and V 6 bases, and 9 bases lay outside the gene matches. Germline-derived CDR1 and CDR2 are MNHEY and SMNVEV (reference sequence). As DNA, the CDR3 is TGTGCCAGCAGCCCGGGACTAGCCAATCGTGAGCAGTTCTTC. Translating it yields CASSPGLANREQFF.

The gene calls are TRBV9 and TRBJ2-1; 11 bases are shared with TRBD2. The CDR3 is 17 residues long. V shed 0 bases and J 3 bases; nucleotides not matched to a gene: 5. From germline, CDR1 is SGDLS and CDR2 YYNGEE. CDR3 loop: CASSVDLSGRDYNEQFF. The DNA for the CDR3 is TGTGCCAGCAGCGTAGACCTTAGCGGGAGGGACTACAATGAGCAGTTCTTC.

The CDR3 nucleotides are TGTGCCAGCAGCCCACGACAGTCGAACACTGAAGCTTTCTTT. It specifies CASSPRQSNTEAFF. This rearrangement joins TRBV11-3 to TRBJ1-1; perhaps TRBD1 as D (5 bases). Germline assignment: CDR1 SGHNT and CDR2 YENEEA. V gave up 5 bases and J gave up 1 base, with 11 bases separating them. This CDR3 is 14 amino acids long.

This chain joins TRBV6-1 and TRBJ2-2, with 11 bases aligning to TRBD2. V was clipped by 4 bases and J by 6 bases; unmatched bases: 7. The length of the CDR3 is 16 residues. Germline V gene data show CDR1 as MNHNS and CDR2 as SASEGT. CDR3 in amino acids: CASSGVGLAASGELFF. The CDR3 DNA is TGTGCCAGCAGTGGCGTGGGACTAGCGGCCTCCGGGGAGCTGTTTTTT.

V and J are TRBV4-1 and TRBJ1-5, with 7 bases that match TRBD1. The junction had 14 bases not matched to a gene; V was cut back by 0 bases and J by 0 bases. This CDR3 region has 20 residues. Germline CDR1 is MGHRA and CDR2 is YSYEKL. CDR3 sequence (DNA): TGCGCCAGCAGCCAAGAAGGAGGGCAGGGGGTAGGGTCTAGCAATCAGCCCCAGCATTTT. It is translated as CASSQEGGQGVGSSNQPQHF.

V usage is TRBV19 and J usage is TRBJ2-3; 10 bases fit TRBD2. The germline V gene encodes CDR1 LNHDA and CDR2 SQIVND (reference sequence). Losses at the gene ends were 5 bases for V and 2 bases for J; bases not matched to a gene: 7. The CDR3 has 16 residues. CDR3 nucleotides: TGTGCCAGTAGTTGGGGACTAGCGAGAGACACAGATACGCAGTATTTT. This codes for CASSWGLARDTDTQYF.

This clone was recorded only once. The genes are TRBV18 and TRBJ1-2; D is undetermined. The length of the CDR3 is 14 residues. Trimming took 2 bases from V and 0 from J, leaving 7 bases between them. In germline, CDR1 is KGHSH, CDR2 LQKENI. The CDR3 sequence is CASSPTETNYGYTF. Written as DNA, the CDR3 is TGTGCCAGCTCACCAACAGAAACTAACTATGGCTACACCTTC.

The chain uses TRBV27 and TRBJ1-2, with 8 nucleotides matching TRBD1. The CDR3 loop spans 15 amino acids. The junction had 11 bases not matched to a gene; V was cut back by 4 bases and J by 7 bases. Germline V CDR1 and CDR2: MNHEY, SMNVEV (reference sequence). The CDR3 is CASSSNQGARSGYTF. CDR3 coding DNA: TGTGCCAGCAGTTCAAACCAGGGGGCGCGGAGTGGCTACACCTTC.

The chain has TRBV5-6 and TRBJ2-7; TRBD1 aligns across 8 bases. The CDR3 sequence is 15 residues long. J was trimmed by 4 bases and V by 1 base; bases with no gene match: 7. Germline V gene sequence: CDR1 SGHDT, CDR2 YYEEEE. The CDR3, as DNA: TGTGCCAGCAGCTTGTTCCAGGGGGCCGATTACGAGCAGTACGTC. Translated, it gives CASSLFQGADYEQYV.

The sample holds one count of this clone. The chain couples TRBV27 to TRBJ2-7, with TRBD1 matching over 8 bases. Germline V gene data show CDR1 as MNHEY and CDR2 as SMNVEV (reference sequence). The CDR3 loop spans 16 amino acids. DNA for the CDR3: TGTGCCAGCAGTTCCCGAGTCAGGGACAGGCGTTCCGAGCAGTGCGTC. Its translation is CASSSRVRDRRSEQCV.

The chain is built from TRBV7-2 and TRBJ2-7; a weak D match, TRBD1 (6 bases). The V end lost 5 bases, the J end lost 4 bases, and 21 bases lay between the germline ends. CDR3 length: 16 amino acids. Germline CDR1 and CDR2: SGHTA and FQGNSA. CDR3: CASSPHPRDIVYEQYF. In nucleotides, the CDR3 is TGTGCCAGCAGCCCCCACCCCAGGGACATAGTTTACGAGCAGTACTTC. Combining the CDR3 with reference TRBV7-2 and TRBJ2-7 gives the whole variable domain GAGVSQSPSNKVTEKGKDVELRCDPISGHTALYWYRQSLGQGLEFLIYFQGNSAPDKSGLPSDRFSAERTGGSVSTLTIQRTQQEDSAVYLCASSPHPRDIVYEQYFGPGTRLTVT.

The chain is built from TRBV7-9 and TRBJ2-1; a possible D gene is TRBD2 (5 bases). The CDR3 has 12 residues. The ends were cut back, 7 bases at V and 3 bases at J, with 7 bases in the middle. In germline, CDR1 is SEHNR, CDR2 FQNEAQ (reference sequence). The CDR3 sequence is CASKRDYNEQFF. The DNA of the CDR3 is TGTGCCAGCAAACGGGACTACAATGAGCAGTTCTTC.

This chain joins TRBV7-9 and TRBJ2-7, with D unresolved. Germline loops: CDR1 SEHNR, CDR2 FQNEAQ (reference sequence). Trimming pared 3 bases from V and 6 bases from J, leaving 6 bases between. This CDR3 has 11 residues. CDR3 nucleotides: TGTGCCAGCAGCTTCAACACCGAGCAGTACTTC. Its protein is CASSFNTEQYF.

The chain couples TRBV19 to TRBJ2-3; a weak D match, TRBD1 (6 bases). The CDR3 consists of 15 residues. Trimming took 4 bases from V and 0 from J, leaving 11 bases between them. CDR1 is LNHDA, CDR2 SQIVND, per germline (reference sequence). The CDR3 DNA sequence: TGTGCCAGTAGTACCGGGACATCTAGCACAGATACGCAGTATTTT. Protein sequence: CASSTGTSSTDTQYF. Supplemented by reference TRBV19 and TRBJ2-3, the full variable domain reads DGGITQSPKYLFRKEGQNVTLSCEQNLNHDAMYWYRQDPGQGLRLIYYSQIVNDFQKGDIAEGYSVSREKKESFPLTVTSAQKNPTAFYLCASSTGTSSTDTQYFGPGTRLTVL.

The CDR3 nucleotides read TGTGCCAGTAGTACCCTAGACCGCGGGAGGGCCGGATACGAGCAGTACTTC. Its protein product is CASSTLDRGRAGYEQYF. The chain combines TRBV19 with TRBJ2-7, with TRBD2 identical over 9 bases. J was trimmed by 4 bases and V by 4 bases; bases with no gene match: 14. This CDR3 spans 17 amino acids. Looked up from germline, CDR1 is LNHDA and CDR2 is SQIVND (reference sequence).

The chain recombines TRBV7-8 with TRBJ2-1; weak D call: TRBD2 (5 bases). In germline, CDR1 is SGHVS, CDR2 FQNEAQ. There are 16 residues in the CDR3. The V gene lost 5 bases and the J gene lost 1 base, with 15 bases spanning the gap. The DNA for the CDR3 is TGTGCCAGCAGCCCCAGTACCGGGATGTCCTACAATGAGCAGTTCTTC. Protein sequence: CASSPSTGMSYNEQFF.

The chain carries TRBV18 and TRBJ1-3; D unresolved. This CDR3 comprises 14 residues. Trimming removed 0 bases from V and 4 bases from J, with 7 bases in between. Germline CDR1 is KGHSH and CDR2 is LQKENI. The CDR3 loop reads CASSPPPGGNTIYF. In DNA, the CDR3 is TGTGCCAGCTCACCACCCCCCGGGGGAAACACCATATATTTT.

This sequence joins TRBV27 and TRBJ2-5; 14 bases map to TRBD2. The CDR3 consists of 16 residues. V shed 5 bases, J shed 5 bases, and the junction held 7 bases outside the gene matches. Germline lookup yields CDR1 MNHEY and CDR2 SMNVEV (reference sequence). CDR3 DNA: TGTGCCAGCAGTCCACGACTAGCGGGAGGGGGGGAGACCCAGTACTTC. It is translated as CASSPRLAGGGETQYF.

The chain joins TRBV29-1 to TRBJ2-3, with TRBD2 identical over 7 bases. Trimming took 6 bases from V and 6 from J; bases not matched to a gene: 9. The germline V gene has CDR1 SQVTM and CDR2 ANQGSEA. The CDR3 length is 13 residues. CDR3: CSVGGTPPDTQYF. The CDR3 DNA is TGCAGCGTGGGGGGGACTCCCCCCGATACGCAGTATTTT.

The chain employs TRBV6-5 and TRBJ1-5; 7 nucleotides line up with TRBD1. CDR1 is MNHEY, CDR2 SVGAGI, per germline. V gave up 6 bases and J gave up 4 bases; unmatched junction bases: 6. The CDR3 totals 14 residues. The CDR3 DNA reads TGTGCCAGCAGCCTGACAGGGAAGAATCAGCCCCAGCATTTT. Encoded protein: CASSLTGKNQPQHF.

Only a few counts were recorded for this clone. The CDR3 loop reads CASSLSTGGYYEQYF. In DNA form, the CDR3 reads TGTGCCAGCAGCTTATCGACGGGAGGGTACTACGAGCAGTACTTC. The V gene is TRBV7-2, the J gene TRBJ2-7; 8 bases fit TRBD2. The length of the CDR3 is 15 residues. CDR1 and CDR2 (germline): SGHTA, FQGNSA. V dropped 2 bases and J dropped 3; count of bases not matched to a gene: 6.

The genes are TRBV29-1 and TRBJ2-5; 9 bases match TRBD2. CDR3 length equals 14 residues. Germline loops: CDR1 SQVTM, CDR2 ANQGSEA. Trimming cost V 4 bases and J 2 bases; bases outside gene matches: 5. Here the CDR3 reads CSVVKLAGQETQYF. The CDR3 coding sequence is TGCAGCGTTGTAAAGCTAGCGGGACAAGAGACCCAGTACTTC.

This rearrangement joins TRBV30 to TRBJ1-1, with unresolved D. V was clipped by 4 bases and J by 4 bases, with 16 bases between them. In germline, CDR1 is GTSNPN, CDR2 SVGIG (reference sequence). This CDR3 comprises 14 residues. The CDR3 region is CAWTDEVWSTEAFF. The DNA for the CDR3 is TGTGCCTGGACCGACGAGGTTTGGAGCACTGAAGCTTTCTTT.

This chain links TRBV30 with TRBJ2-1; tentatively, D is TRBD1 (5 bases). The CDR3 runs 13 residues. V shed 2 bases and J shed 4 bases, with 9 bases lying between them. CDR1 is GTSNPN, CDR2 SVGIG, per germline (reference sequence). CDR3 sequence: CAWSSTAYNEQFF. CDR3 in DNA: TGTGCCTGGAGTTCGACAGCTTACAATGAGCAGTTCTTC.

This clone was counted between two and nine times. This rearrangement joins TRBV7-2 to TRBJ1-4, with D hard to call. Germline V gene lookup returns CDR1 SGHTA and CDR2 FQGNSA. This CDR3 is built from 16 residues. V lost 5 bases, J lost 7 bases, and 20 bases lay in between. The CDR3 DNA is TGTGCCAGCAGCCCCGGCGGTTCTGGTTTTGGTGAAAAACTGTTTTTT. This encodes CASSPGGSGFGEKLFF.